This TCR beta chain originates from a study of blood T cell repertoires in COVID-19. About the study: Samples representing acute and convalescent COVID-19 were sourced from the United States, Italy and Spain. T cells, B-cell-depleted T cells, or PBMCs supplied cDNA or gDNA.

Comment on this clone: The same CDR3 arises from other DNA sequences in this sample as well.

Authors' data handling: Using reference gene primer amplification, nucleated cell counts were estimated. Sequencing was performed with immunoSEQ multiplex PCR; in TCRdb, only in-frame clones are kept and a portion is missing. V and J calls and clone size follow that table, whereas D and trimming were derived from the DNA. The table has 300,000 or so clones, around 87% seen once; the top ten hold 1%. Deletions cut 5 bases from V and 1 base from J, with 9 bases between. This CDR3 comprises 13 residues. Per the germline V gene, CDR1 is SGHRS and CDR2 is YFSETQ. This TCR was sampled from a man aged 50 to 60 with active or convalescent COVID-19. The rearrangement uses TRBV5-1 and TRBJ1-1; no reliable D call. What was sequenced was peripheral blood. The CDR3 loop reads CASSPTGNTEAFF. The CDR3 region has the DNA TGCGCCAGCAGTCCCACCGGGAACACTGAAGCTTTCTTT.